This T cell receptor (beta chain) was recorded in a study of technical replicates of blood from a few donors. Clones were read by immunoSEQ multiplex PCR, and TCRdb kept only the in-frame ones, dropping some. The data contain about 66,000 clones, roughly 92% of them singletons. Trimming at V came to 4 bases and at J to 0 bases, leaving 7 bases not matched to a gene. Germline CDR1 reads SGHNT; CDR2 reads YYREEE (reference sequence). This CDR3 is 18 amino acids long. This sequence joins TRBV5-4 and TRBJ2-5; 15 positions match TRBD2. Material for sequencing was PBMCs. The origin of this receptor is a human donor in good health. Some clones in this sample may be carry-over from other donors' samples. The CDR3 spells CASSLGLAGGKYQETQYF. CDR3 bases: TGTGCCAGCAGCCTTGGACTAGCGGGGGGGAAATACCAAGAGACCCAGTACTTC.